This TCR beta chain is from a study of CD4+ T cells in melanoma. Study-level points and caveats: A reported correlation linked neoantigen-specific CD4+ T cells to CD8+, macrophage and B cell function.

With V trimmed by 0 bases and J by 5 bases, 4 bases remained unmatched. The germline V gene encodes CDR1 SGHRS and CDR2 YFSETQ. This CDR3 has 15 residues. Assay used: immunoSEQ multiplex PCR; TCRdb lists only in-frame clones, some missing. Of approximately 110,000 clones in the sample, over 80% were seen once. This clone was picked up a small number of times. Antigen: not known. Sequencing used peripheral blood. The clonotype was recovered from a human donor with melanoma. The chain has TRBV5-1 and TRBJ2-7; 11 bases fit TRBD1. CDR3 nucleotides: TGCGCCAGCAGCTTGGAGGGGACAGGGGGTAACGAGCAGTACTTC. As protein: CASSLEGTGGNEQYF.